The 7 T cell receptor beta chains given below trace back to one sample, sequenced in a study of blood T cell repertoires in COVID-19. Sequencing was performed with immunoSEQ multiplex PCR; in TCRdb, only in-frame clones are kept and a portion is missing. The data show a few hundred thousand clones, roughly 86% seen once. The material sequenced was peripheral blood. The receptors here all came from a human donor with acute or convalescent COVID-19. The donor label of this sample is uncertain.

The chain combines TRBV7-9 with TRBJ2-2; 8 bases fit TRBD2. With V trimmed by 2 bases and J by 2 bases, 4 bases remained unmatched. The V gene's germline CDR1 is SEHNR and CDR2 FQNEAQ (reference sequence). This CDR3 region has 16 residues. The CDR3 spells CASSLRGGPNTGELFF. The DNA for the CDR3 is TGTGCCAGCAGCTTACGGGGGGGACCAAACACCGGGGAGCTGTTTTTT.

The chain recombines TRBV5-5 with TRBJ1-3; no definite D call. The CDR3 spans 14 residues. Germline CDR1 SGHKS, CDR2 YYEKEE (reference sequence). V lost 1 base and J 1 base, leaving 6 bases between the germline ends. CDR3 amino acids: CASSLIGSGNTIYF. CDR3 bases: TGTGCCAGCAGCTTGATCGGGTCTGGAAACACCATATATTTT.

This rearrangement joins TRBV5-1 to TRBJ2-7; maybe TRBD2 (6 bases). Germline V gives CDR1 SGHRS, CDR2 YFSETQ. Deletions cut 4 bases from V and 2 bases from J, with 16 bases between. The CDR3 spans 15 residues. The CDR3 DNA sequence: TGCGCCAGCAGCCCGGAGGGAATCCCTACCTACGAGCAGTACTTC. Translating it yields CASSPEGIPTYEQYF.

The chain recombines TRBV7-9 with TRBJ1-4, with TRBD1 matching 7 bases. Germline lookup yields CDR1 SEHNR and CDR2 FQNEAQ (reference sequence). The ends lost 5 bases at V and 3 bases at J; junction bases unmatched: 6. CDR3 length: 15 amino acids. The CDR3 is CASSPSDRANEKLFF. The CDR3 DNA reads TGTGCCAGCAGCCCCTCCGACAGGGCTAATGAAAAACTGTTTTTT. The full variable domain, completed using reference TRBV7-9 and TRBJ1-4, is DTGVSQNPRHKITKRGQNVTFRCDPISEHNRLYWYRQTLGQGPEFLTYFQNEAQLEKSRLLSDRFSAERPKGSFSTLEIQRTEQGDSAMYLCASSPSDRANEKLFFGSGTQLSVL.

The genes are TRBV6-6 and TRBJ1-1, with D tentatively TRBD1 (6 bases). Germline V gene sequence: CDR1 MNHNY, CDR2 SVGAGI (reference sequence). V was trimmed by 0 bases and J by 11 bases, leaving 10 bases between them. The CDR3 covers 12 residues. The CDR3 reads CASSYSTGHAFF. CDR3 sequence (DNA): TGTGCCAGCAGTTACTCGACAGGACATGCTTTCTTT.

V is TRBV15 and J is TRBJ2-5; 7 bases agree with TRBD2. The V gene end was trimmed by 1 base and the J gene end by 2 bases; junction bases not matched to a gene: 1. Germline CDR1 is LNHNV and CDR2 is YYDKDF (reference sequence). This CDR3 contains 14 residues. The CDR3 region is CATSRVGGQETQYF. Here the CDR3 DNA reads TGTGCCACCAGCAGAGTGGGGGGGCAAGAGACCCAGTACTTC.

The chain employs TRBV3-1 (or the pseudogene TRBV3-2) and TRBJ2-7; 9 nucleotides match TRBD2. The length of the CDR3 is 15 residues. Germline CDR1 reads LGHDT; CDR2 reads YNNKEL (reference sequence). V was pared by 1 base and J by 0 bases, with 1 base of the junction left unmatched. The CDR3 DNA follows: TGTGCCAGCAGCCAAGTAGCGGGGGTCTCCTACGAGCAGTACTTC. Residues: CASSQVAGVSYEQYF.